This is a list of T cell receptor beta chains from one sample in a study of regulatory T cells in long-lasting Graves disease. TCRdb re-called the multiplex PCR reads with MiXCR, one entry per CDR3 protein. This sample carries about 220,000 distinct CDR3 sequences, around a fifth of them seen once, and the ten largest clones take about 11%. These data were also reused for a study on T cells in Graves' hyperthyroidism and ophthalmopathy.

This material consisted of peripheral blood mononuclear cells (PBMCs), taken at new diagnosis, from a patient treated with antithyroid drugs. These receptors all stem from a woman aged 25 to 45 with Graves disease. Both conserved end residues are part of each CDR3. The order of the fields is CDR3 length, J gene, V gene, clone size, D gene, CDR3 protein, CDR3 DNA. D genes are given only for firm matches. Clone size is not always given. Where it is, it says once, few, many or a class for expanded clones.

cdr3_length: 12
j_call: TRBJ1-1
v_call: TRBV20-1
clone_size: many
d_call: -
cdr3_aa: CSARDGVTEAFF
cdr3_nt: TGCAGTGCTAGAGACGGGGTCACTGAAGCTTTCTTT

cdr3_length: 15
j_call: TRBJ2-7
v_call: TRBV6-1
clone_size: many
d_call: TRBD1
cdr3_aa: CASSRGQGATYEQYF
cdr3_nt: TGTGCCAGCAGTCGCGGACAGGGGGCAACCTACGAGCAGTACTTC

cdr3_length: 13
j_call: TRBJ1-2
v_call: TRBV20-1
clone_size: many
d_call: -
cdr3_aa: CSANPTGPYGYTF
cdr3_nt: TGCAGTGCTAACCCGACAGGACCCTATGGCTACACCTTC

cdr3_length: 18
j_call: TRBJ1-6
v_call: TRBV7-2
clone_size: many
d_call: -
cdr3_aa: CASSSRDKFGSYNSPLHF
cdr3_nt: TGTGCCAGCAGCTCCCGGGACAAATTTGGATCCTATAATTCACCCCTCCACTTT

cdr3_length: 12
j_call: TRBJ1-1
v_call: TRBV7-8
clone_size: many
d_call: -
cdr3_aa: CASSRSGAQAFF
cdr3_nt: TGTGCCAGCAGCCGATCGGGGGCCCAAGCTTTCTTT

cdr3_length: 12
j_call: TRBJ2-7
v_call: TRBV18
clone_size: many
d_call: -
cdr3_aa: CASSPNGYEQYF
cdr3_nt: TGTGCCAGCTCACCAAATGGCTACGAGCAGTACTTC

cdr3_length: 15
j_call: TRBJ2-1
v_call: TRBV14
clone_size: many
d_call: -
cdr3_aa: CASSPPPKAYNEQFF
cdr3_nt: TGTGCCAGCAGCCCCCCGCCTAAAGCCTACAATGAGCAGTTCTTC

cdr3_length: 12
j_call: TRBJ2-5
v_call: TRBV20-1
clone_size: few
d_call: -
cdr3_aa: CSTTGYQETQYF
cdr3_nt: TGCAGCACTACAGGGTACCAAGAGACCCAGTACTTC

cdr3_length: 21
j_call: TRBJ2-2
v_call: TRBV11-2
clone_size: many
d_call: TRBD1
cdr3_aa: CASSSPRTGGTSSTNTGELFF
cdr3_nt: TGTGCCAGCAGCTCACCGAGGACAGGGGGTACTAGCTCTACGAACACCGGGGAGCTGTTTTTT

cdr3_length: 15
j_call: TRBJ1-5
v_call: TRBV2
clone_size: many
d_call: TRBD1
cdr3_aa: CARGGPGQGGQPQHF
cdr3_nt: TGTGCCAGAGGGGGACCCGGACAGGGTGGCCAGCCCCAGCATTTT

cdr3_length: 15
j_call: TRBJ1-3
v_call: TRBV12-3/TRBV12-4
clone_size: many
d_call: -
cdr3_aa: CASSLAGTAGNTIYF
cdr3_nt: TGTGCCAGCAGTTTGGCCGGGACGGCTGGAAACACCATATATTTT

cdr3_length: 16
j_call: TRBJ1-2
v_call: TRBV7-9
clone_size: many
d_call: TRBD1
cdr3_aa: CASSLSLTGGSYGYTF
cdr3_nt: TGTGCCAGCAGCTTAAGTCTGACAGGGGGCAGCTATGGCTACACCTTC

cdr3_length: 16
j_call: TRBJ1-5
v_call: TRBV12-3/TRBV12-4
clone_size: many
d_call: -
cdr3_aa: CASSSRVGATNQPQHF
cdr3_nt: TGTGCCAGCAGTTCTCGTGTAGGGGCGACCAATCAGCCCCAGCATTTT

cdr3_length: 13
j_call: TRBJ1-1
v_call: TRBV10-2
clone_size: many
d_call: -
cdr3_aa: CASSDPGNTEAFF
cdr3_nt: TGCGCCAGCAGTGATCCAGGGAACACTGAAGCTTTCTTT

cdr3_length: 18
j_call: TRBJ2-2
v_call: TRBV11-2
clone_size: once
d_call: -
cdr3_aa: CASSSIATGQINTGELFF
cdr3_nt: TGTGCCAGCAGCTCCATCGCTACCGGACAGATTAACACCGGGGAGCTGTTTTTT

cdr3_length: 13
j_call: TRBJ1-2
v_call: TRBV28
clone_size: many
d_call: -
cdr3_aa: CASRTGLNYGYTF
cdr3_nt: TGTGCCAGCAGGACAGGACTTAACTATGGCTACACCTTC

cdr3_length: 13
j_call: TRBJ1-2
v_call: TRBV7-9
clone_size: many
d_call: -
cdr3_aa: CASSRAQGLGYTF
cdr3_nt: TGTGCCAGCAGCCGAGCACAGGGACTGGGCTACACCTTC

cdr3_length: 13
j_call: TRBJ1-4
v_call: TRBV11-2
clone_size: -
d_call: -
cdr3_aa: CASSLRTGEKLFF
cdr3_nt: TGTGCCAGCAGCTTGAGGACGGGGGAAAAACTGTTTTTT

cdr3_length: 17
j_call: TRBJ2-3
v_call: TRBV12-3/TRBV12-4
clone_size: many
d_call: -
cdr3_aa: CASTLTQGLARADTQYF
cdr3_nt: TGTGCCAGCACTCTAACCCAGGGACTCGCGAGGGCAGATACGCAGTATTTT

cdr3_length: 12
j_call: TRBJ2-2
v_call: TRBV2
clone_size: many
d_call: -
cdr3_aa: CASSVVAGELFF
cdr3_nt: TGTGCCAGCAGTGTCGTAGCCGGGGAGCTGTTTTTT

cdr3_length: 15
j_call: TRBJ2-7
v_call: TRBV30
clone_size: few
d_call: -
cdr3_aa: CAWSVTTGPFYEQYF
cdr3_nt: TGTGCCTGGAGTGTTACCACCGGACCGTTTTACGAGCAGTACTTC

cdr3_length: 13
j_call: TRBJ1-2
v_call: TRBV18
clone_size: many
d_call: -
cdr3_aa: CASSPVTDYGYTF
cdr3_nt: TGTGCCAGCTCACCAGTCACAGACTATGGCTACACCTTC

cdr3_length: 14
j_call: TRBJ2-7
v_call: TRBV12-3/TRBV12-4
clone_size: many
d_call: TRBD2
cdr3_aa: CASSLKRGAYEQYF
cdr3_nt: TGTGCCAGCAGTTTGAAGCGGGGGGCTTACGAGCAGTACTTC

cdr3_length: 15
j_call: TRBJ2-7
v_call: TRBV3-1
clone_size: many
d_call: -
cdr3_aa: CASSIQAGVTYEQYF
cdr3_nt: TGTGCCAGCAGCATACAGGCAGGGGTGACGTACGAGCAGTACTTC

cdr3_length: 13
j_call: TRBJ2-7
v_call: TRBV9
clone_size: -
d_call: -
cdr3_aa: CASSVVVSGEQYF
cdr3_nt: TGTGCCAGCAGCGTGGTTGTATCCGGGGAGCAGTACTTC

cdr3_length: 16
j_call: TRBJ1-1
v_call: TRBV12-3/TRBV12-4
clone_size: many
d_call: TRBD1
cdr3_aa: CASSLVDRDRDTEAFF
cdr3_nt: TGTGCCAGCAGTTTAGTGGACAGGGACCGGGACACTGAAGCTTTCTTT

cdr3_length: 17
j_call: TRBJ2-3
v_call: TRBV6-1
clone_size: many
d_call: TRBD2
cdr3_aa: CASPSPIGTSVTDTQYF
cdr3_nt: TGTGCCAGTCCCTCCCCGATCGGGACTAGTGTGACAGATACGCAGTATTTT

cdr3_length: 17
j_call: TRBJ2-5
v_call: TRBV20-1
clone_size: once
d_call: TRBD2
cdr3_aa: CSASDLGTSGRRETQYF
cdr3_nt: TGCAGTGCTAGCGATTTGGGAACTAGCGGGAGGCGGGAGACCCAGTACTTC

cdr3_length: 17
j_call: TRBJ2-5
v_call: TRBV13
clone_size: many
d_call: TRBD2
cdr3_aa: CASSLREGLTYQETQYF
cdr3_nt: TGTGCCAGCAGCTTAAGGGAGGGACTAACGTACCAAGAGACCCAGTACTTC

cdr3_length: 15
j_call: TRBJ2-7
v_call: TRBV2
clone_size: few
d_call: TRBD2
cdr3_aa: CASSEVRLAVYEQYF
cdr3_nt: TGTGCCAGCAGTGAAGTTCGACTAGCGGTCTACGAGCAGTACTTC

cdr3_length: 12
j_call: TRBJ2-7
v_call: TRBV27
clone_size: many
d_call: -
cdr3_aa: CASSFPLAEQYF
cdr3_nt: TGTGCCAGCAGTTTCCCGCTTGCGGAGCAGTACTTC

cdr3_length: 18
j_call: TRBJ2-1
v_call: TRBV30
clone_size: few
d_call: TRBD2
cdr3_aa: CAWSGPHSGGSSYNEQFF
cdr3_nt: TGTGCCTGGAGCGGGCCTCATAGCGGGGGAAGCTCCTACAATGAGCAGTTCTTC

cdr3_length: 14
j_call: TRBJ2-5
v_call: TRBV19
clone_size: many
d_call: TRBD1
cdr3_aa: CASSITGGQETQYF
cdr3_nt: TGTGCCAGTAGTATTACAGGGGGCCAGGAGACCCAGTACTTC

cdr3_length: 17
j_call: TRBJ1-2
v_call: TRBV14
clone_size: many
d_call: -
cdr3_aa: CASSQDHMLWAGNGYTF
cdr3_nt: TGTGCCAGCAGCCAAGATCATATGTTGTGGGCAGGGAATGGCTACACCTTC

cdr3_length: 15
j_call: TRBJ1-4
v_call: TRBV27
clone_size: many
d_call: TRBD1
cdr3_aa: CASSDLQGQGEKLFF
cdr3_nt: TGTGCCAGCAGCGACTTACAGGGGCAGGGTGAAAAACTGTTTTTT